This entry features one T cell receptor beta chain sequence. As yet, its antigen is unknown. In the PCR, 60 Vbeta and 13 Jbeta primers were used. Sequencing used immunoSEQ multiplex PCR; TCRdb keeps in-frame clones, though not all of them. The table shows 90,000 to 150,000 clones, with around 84% occurring only once. This record belongs to a study of cytomegalovirus exposure and HLA in healthy donors. The CDR3 loop spans 15 amino acids. Trimming removed 2 bases from V and 3 bases from J, with 12 bases in between. CDR1 and CDR2 (germline): LGHNA, YSLEER. Study findings and constraints: In a later analysis, the majority of CMV-associated beta chains seemingly showed HLA restriction. According to a later analysis, donors in an Asian-associated ancestry cluster reportedly had fewer N-insertions than the approximately 670-donor mean. TCR beta V- and J-gene trimming was later associated with a missense DCLRE1C variant.

The chain carries TRBV4-3 and TRBJ2-3; D is perhaps TRBD1 (7 bases). The receptor was isolated from a woman aged 25 to 39 in good health and CMV-seropositive. Sequencing used PBMCs. CDR3 nucleotide sequence: TGCGCCAGCAGCCAACGGGGGACAGCGACAGATACGCAGTATTTT. Its translation is CASSQRGTATDTQYF.